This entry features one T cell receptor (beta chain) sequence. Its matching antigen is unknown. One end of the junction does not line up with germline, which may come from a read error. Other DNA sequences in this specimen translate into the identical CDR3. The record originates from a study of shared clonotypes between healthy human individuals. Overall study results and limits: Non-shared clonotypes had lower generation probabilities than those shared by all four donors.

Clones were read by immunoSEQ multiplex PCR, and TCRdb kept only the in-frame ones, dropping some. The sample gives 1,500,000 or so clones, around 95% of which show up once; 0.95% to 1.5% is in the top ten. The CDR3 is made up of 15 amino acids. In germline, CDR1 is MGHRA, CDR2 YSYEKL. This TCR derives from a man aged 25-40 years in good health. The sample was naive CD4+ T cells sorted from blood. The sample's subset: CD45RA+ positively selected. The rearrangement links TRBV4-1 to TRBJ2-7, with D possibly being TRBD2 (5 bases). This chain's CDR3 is CASSQDLAPSGEQYF. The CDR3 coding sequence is TGCGCTAGCAGCCAAGATCTAGCCCCGTCGGGTGAGCAGTACTTC.